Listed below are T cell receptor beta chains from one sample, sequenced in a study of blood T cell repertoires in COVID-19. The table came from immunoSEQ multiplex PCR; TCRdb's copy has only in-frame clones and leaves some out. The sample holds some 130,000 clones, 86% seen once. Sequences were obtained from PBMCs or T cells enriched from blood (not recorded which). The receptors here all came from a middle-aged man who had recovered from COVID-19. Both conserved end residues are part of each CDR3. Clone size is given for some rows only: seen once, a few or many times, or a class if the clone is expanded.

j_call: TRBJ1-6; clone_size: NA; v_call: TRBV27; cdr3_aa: CASTSLGQTSSYNSPLHF
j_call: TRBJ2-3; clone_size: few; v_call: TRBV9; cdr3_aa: CASSVGGNTADTQYF
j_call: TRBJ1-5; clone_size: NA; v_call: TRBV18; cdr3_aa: CASSPPSARGNQPQHF
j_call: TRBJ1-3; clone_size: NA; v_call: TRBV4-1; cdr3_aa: CASSQGPGSNSGNTIYF
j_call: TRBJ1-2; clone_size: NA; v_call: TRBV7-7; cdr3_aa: CASSLALQGDDGYTF
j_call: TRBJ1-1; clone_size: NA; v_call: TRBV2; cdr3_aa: CASSEVQGAGSGEAFF
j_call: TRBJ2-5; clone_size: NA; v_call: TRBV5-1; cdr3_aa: CASSLPTGGRETQYF
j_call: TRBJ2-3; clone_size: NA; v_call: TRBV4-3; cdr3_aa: CASSQGEGQDTQYF
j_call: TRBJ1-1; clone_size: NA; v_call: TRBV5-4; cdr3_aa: CASSSRDRRTEAFF
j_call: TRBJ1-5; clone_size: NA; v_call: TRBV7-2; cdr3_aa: CASSPYTGAAFNQPQHF
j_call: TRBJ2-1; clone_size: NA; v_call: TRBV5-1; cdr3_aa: CASATGVTMNEQFF
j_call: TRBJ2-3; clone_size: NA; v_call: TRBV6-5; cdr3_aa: CASIRVHGGDTQYF
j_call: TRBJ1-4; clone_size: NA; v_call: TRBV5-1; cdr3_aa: CASSLADRDQGKLFF
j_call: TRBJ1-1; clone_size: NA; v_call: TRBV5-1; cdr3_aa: CASSERGRGNTEAFF
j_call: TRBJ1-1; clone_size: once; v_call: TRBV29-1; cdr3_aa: CSVVGWREMGTEAFF
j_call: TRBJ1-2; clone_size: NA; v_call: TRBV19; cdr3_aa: CASSIGTDNYGYTF
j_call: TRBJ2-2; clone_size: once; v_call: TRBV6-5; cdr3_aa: CASKTEPLVTGELFF
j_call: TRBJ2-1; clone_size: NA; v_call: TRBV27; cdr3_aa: CASSLSGQGGNEQFF
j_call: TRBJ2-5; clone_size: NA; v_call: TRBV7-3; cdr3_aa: CASSLWGQQGETQYF